This T cell receptor beta chain was recorded in a study of T cells in Graves' hyperthyroidism and ophthalmopathy. Study findings and constraints: From stable hyperthyroidism, ophthalmopathy was separated by a 13 V-J model. The model predicted ophthalmopathy a median around 6.5 months before onset.

V was clipped by 1 base and J by 6 bases; unmatched bases: 9. CDR1 and CDR2 (germline): SGHRS, YFSETQ. CDR3 length: 15 residues. Each diagnosis was grounded in clinical symptoms, serum thyroxine and TRAb, thyroid ultrasound, and orbital computed tomography. There were TCR beta CDR3 regions amplified from RNA transcripts. Using the HTBI primer set, a first-round RT-PCR was run on the TCR CDR3. A single record per CDR3 protein comes from TCRdb applying MiXCR to the multiplex PCR reads. The top ten hold 35% to 50% of the sample, which has 480,000 or so distinct CDR3 sequences, 46% seen once. This clonotype was seen only a few times. The antigen remains undetermined.

The rearrangement uses TRBV5-1 and TRBJ2-7, with 8 bases fitting TRBD1. The material sequenced was peripheral blood or thyroid tissue (not recorded which). This clonotype was obtained from an adult woman with Graves' disease, either hyperthyroidism or ophthalmopathy (not recorded which). The CDR3 loop reads CASSLQQGAVAEQYF. Written as DNA, the CDR3 is TGCGCCAGCAGCTTGCAGCAGGGGGCGGTGGCCGAGCAGTACTTC.